Listed here are 5 T cell receptor beta chains from one sample, sequenced in a study of cytomegalovirus exposure and HLA in healthy donors. In the PCR, 60 Vbeta and 13 Jbeta primers were used. The data were produced by immunoSEQ multiplex PCR, yet TCRdb's version contains in-frame clones alone and is incomplete. Of 110,000 to 150,000 clones listed, about three quarters are singletons. The sample comprised PBMCs. The receptor source for this set is a human donor in good health.

This clone turned up a few times. V is TRBV5-5 and J is TRBJ1-3; no firm D call. CDR1 and CDR2 (germline): SGHKS, YYEKEE (reference sequence). Trimming took off 0 bases at V and 4 bases at J, with 11 bases between the two ends. The CDR3 length is 15 residues. CDR3 in DNA: TGTGCCAGCAGCTTGGCCGAGGCCTACGGAAACACCATATATTTT. It yields the protein CASSLAEAYGNTIYF.

The V gene is TRBV7-8, the J gene TRBJ1-4, with D possibly matching TRBD1 (6 bases). The V end was cut by 4 bases, the J end by 5 bases, with 11 bases between. The CDR3 has 14 amino acids. Germline values: CDR1 SGHVS, CDR2 FQNEAQ. CDR3 loop: CASSYRAGNEKLFF. CDR3 bases: TGTGCCAGCAGCTACAGGGCCGGGAATGAAAAACTGTTTTTT. Based on the CDR3 plus reference TRBV7-8 and TRBJ1-4, the full variable domain is GAGVSQSPRYKVAKRGQDVALRCDPISGHVSLFWYQQALGQGPEFLTYFQNEAQLDKSGLPSDRFFAERPEGSVSTLKIQRTQQEDSAVYLCASSYRAGNEKLFFGSGTQLSVL.

The chain links TRBV6-5 to TRBJ1-4, with TRBD1 matching over 11 bases. There are 14 residues in the CDR3. V lost 6 bases, J lost 10 bases, and 7 bases stayed unmatched. Germline loops: CDR1 MNHEY, CDR2 SVGAGI. The CDR3 is CASSQDRGRVKLFF. The CDR3, as DNA: TGTGCCAGCAGCCAGGACAGGGGGCGTGTAAAACTGTTTTTT.

A single count supports this clone. The J gene is TRBJ2-7, the V gene TRBV11-2; tentative D call: TRBD1 (5 bases). Germline CDR1 reads SGHAT; CDR2 reads FQNNGV. V lost 5 bases, J lost 1 base, and 15 bases lay in between. The CDR3 loop spans 15 amino acids. CDR3 coding DNA: TGTGCCAGCAGCCCCAGGGCGTGGAGTTCCTACGAGCAGTACTTC. It yields the protein CASSPRAWSSYEQYF.

This clone was observed a handful of times. The rearrangement joins TRBV4-1 to TRBJ2-7; D ambiguous. The CDR3 has 13 residues. The V end was cut by 1 base, the J end by 1 base, with 5 bases between. Germline assignment: CDR1 MGHRA and CDR2 YSYEKL. In DNA, the CDR3 is TGCGCCAGCAGCCAAGTGGAGTCCTACGAGCAGTACTTC. Translated, it gives CASSQVESYEQYF.